Shown below are 9 T cell receptor beta chains from a single sample sequenced in a study of T cells in Graves' hyperthyroidism and ophthalmopathy. TCR beta CDR3 region amplification was performed from RNA transcripts. HTBI primers were the set used in a first-round RT-PCR of the TCR CDR3. MiXCR, run by TCRdb on the multiplex PCR reads, gives a single entry per CDR3 protein. The data contain approximately 380,000 distinct CDR3 sequences, 15% to 20% of them seen just once; the ten biggest clones take up around 40%. Sequenced input: blood. These receptors originate from a young man with Graves' ophthalmopathy.

This clonotype has only a few counts. The CDR3 is CSAAKQPNEKLFF. In DNA, the CDR3 is TGCAGTGCCGCCAAACAGCCTAATGAAAAACTGTTTTTT. The chain joins TRBV20-1 to TRBJ1-4; D remains ambiguous. Trimming cost V 6 bases and J 3 bases, with 11 bases left between them. The CDR3 loop spans 13 amino acids. Germline CDR1 and CDR2: DFQATT and SNEGSKA (reference sequence).

This clonotype has a count of ten or more. CDR3 DNA sequence: TGTGCCAGCAGTCCCACGGACGGCCCATATGGCTACACCTTC. Translation gives CASSPTDGPYGYTF. V usage is TRBV6-1 and J usage is TRBJ1-2; the D is unclear. The CDR3 extends over 14 amino acids. Germline CDR1 MNHNS, CDR2 SASEGT. V was pared by 5 bases and J by 5 bases, with 15 bases between.

The table lists this clonotype with a few counts. V and J are TRBV6-1 and TRBJ2-1, with a possible D match to TRBD1 (6 bases). Germline-derived CDR1 and CDR2 are MNHNS and SASEGT. V shed 1 base and J shed 5 bases, with 9 bases lying between them. This CDR3 has 14 amino acids. For the CDR3, the DNA is TGTGCCAGCAGTGAAGGGACAGTCGACAATGAGCAGTTCTTC. It codes for CASSEGTVDNEQFF.

This clonotype showed up just once. The chain couples TRBV13 to TRBJ2-7; 9 bases match TRBD2. This CDR3 is 16 amino acids long. Losses at the gene ends were 5 bases for V and 2 bases for J; bases not matched to a gene: 10. The V gene's germline CDR1 is PRHDT and CDR2 FYEKMQ (reference sequence). CDR3 DNA: TGTGCCAGCAGCCCCCGGACTAGCGCGGGGACCTACGAGCAGTACTTC. Protein sequence: CASSPRTSAGTYEQYF.

The chain carries TRBV19 and TRBJ2-2, with TRBD1 identical over 8 bases. V dropped 2 bases and J dropped 3; count of bases not matched to a gene: 2. Per germline, CDR1 LNHDA and CDR2 SQIVND (reference sequence). CDR3 length equals 15 residues. The CDR3 nucleotides are TGTGCCAGTAGTATACAGGGGGCGGACACCGGGGAGCTGTTTTTT. Protein product: CASSIQGADTGELFF.

The genes are TRBV18 and TRBJ1-2, with TRBD1 matching 7 bases. In germline, CDR1 is KGHSH, CDR2 LQKENI. The CDR3 sequence is 17 residues long. J gave up 0 bases and V 3 bases, and 10 bases lay outside the gene matches. CDR3 DNA: TGTGCCAGCTCACCGCGGGGGGACAGCCCCACTAACTATGGCTACACCTTC. Its translation is CASSPRGDSPTNYGYTF.

The sample holds a few counts of this clonotype. J is TRBJ2-1 and V is TRBV10-3; 14 bases are shared with TRBD2. This CDR3 has 15 amino acids. Germline CDR1 is ENHRY and CDR2 is SYGVKD. The ends lost 8 bases at V and 3 bases at J; junction bases unmatched: 3. The CDR3 loop is CAIGTSGGLYNEQFF. The CDR3 DNA reads TGTGCCATCGGGACTAGCGGGGGTCTCTACAATGAGCAGTTCTTC.

This chain connects TRBV19 to TRBJ1-1; D is uncertain. Germline loops: CDR1 LNHDA, CDR2 SQIVND (reference sequence). Trimming left V 9 bases short and J 1 base short, with 12 bases between. This CDR3 has 13 residues. CDR3 sequence: CASRRAGNTEAFF. The DNA of the CDR3 is TGTGCCAGCCGACGGGCGGGGAACACTGAAGCTTTCTTT.

This clonotype showed up many times. The chain couples TRBV7-2 to TRBJ1-1; tentative D call: TRBD1 (5 bases). V was cut by 0 bases and J by 5 bases, with 13 bases left in between. CDR3 length: 15 amino acids. The germline V gene has CDR1 SGHTA and CDR2 FQGNSA. Here the CDR3 DNA reads TGTGCCAGCAGCTTAGCAGACCTCGGGGGAACTGAAGCTTTCTTT. Protein: CASSLADLGGTEAFF. Full variable domain (missing parts from reference TRBV7-2 and TRBJ1-1): GAGVSQSPSNKVTEKGKDVELRCDPISGHTALYWYRQSLGQGLEFLIYFQGNSAPDKSGLPSDRFSAERTGGSVSTLTIQRTQQEDSAVYLCASSLADLGGTEAFFGQGTRLTVV.